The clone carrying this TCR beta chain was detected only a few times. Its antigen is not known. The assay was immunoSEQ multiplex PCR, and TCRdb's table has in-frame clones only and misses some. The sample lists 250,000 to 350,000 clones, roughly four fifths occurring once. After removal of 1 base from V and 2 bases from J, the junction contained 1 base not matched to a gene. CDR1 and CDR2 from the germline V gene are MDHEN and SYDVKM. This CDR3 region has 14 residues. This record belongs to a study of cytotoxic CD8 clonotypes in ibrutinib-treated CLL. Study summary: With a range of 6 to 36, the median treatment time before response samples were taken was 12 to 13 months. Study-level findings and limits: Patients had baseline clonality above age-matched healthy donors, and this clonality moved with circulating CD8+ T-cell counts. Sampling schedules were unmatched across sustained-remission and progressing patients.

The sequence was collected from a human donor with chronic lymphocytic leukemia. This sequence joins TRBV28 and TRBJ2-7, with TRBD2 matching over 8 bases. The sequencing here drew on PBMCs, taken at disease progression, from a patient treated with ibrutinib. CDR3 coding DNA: TGTGCCAGCAGTTTATTCGGGAGGGCCTACGAGCAGTACTTC. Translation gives CASSLFGRAYEQYF.